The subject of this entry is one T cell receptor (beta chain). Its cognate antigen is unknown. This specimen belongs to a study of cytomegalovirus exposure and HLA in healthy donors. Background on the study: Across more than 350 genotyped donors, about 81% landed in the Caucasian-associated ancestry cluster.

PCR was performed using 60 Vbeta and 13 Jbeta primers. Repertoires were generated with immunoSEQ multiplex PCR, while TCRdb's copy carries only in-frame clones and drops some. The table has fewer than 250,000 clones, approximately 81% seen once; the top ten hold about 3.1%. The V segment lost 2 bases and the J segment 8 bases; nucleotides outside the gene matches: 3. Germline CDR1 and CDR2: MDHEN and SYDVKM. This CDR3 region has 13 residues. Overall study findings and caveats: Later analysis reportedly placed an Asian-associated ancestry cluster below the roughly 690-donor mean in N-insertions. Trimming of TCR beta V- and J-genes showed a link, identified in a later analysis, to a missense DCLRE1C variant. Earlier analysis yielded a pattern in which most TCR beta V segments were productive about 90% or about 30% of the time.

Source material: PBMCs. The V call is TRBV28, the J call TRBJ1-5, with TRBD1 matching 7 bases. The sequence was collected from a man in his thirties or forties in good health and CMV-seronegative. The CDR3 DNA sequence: TGTGCCAGCAGTTTAGACAGGGTAAAGCCCCAGCATTTT. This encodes CASSLDRVKPQHF.